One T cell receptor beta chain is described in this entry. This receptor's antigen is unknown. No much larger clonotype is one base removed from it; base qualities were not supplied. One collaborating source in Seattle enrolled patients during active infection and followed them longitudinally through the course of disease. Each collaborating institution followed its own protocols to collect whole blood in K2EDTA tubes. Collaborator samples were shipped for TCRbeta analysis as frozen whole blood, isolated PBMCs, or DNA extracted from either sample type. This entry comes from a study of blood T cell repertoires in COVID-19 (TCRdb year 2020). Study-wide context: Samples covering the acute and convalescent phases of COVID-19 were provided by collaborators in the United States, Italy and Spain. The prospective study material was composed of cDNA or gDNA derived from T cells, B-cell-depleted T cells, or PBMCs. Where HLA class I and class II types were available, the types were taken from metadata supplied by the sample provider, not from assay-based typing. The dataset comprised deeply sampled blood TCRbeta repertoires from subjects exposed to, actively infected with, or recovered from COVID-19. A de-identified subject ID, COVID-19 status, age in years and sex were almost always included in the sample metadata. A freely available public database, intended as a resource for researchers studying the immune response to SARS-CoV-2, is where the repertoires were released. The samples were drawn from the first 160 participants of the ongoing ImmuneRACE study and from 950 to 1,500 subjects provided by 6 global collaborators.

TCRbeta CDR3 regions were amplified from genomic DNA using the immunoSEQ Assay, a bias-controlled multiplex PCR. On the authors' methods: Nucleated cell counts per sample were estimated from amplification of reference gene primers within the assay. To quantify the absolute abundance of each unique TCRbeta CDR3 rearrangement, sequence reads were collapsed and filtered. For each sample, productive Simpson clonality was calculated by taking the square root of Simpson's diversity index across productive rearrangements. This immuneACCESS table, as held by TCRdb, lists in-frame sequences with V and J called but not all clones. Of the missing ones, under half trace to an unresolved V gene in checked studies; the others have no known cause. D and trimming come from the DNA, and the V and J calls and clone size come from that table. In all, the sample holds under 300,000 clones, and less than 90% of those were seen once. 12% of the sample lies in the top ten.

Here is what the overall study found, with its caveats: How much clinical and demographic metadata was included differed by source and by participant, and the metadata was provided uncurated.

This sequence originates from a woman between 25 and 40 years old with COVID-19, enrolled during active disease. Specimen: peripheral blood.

The nucleotide sequence is given as TGCGCCAGCACAGGGGAGTCTAGAGGACCCAATCAGCCCCAGCATTTT. Its protein product is CASTGESRGPNQPQHF. The V and J segments used are TRBV23-1 and TRBJ1-5; matching of 6 bases hints at TRBD1 as the D gene. TRBV23-1 is placed among ORFs of uncertain function. The CDR3 holds 16 amino acids from the cysteine to the phenylalanine. Kept here is only the CDR3 DNA, which spans 48 bases and is read in frame from base 1. V and J are truncated by 7 bases and 3 bases respectively, leaving an intervening sequence of 19 bases.